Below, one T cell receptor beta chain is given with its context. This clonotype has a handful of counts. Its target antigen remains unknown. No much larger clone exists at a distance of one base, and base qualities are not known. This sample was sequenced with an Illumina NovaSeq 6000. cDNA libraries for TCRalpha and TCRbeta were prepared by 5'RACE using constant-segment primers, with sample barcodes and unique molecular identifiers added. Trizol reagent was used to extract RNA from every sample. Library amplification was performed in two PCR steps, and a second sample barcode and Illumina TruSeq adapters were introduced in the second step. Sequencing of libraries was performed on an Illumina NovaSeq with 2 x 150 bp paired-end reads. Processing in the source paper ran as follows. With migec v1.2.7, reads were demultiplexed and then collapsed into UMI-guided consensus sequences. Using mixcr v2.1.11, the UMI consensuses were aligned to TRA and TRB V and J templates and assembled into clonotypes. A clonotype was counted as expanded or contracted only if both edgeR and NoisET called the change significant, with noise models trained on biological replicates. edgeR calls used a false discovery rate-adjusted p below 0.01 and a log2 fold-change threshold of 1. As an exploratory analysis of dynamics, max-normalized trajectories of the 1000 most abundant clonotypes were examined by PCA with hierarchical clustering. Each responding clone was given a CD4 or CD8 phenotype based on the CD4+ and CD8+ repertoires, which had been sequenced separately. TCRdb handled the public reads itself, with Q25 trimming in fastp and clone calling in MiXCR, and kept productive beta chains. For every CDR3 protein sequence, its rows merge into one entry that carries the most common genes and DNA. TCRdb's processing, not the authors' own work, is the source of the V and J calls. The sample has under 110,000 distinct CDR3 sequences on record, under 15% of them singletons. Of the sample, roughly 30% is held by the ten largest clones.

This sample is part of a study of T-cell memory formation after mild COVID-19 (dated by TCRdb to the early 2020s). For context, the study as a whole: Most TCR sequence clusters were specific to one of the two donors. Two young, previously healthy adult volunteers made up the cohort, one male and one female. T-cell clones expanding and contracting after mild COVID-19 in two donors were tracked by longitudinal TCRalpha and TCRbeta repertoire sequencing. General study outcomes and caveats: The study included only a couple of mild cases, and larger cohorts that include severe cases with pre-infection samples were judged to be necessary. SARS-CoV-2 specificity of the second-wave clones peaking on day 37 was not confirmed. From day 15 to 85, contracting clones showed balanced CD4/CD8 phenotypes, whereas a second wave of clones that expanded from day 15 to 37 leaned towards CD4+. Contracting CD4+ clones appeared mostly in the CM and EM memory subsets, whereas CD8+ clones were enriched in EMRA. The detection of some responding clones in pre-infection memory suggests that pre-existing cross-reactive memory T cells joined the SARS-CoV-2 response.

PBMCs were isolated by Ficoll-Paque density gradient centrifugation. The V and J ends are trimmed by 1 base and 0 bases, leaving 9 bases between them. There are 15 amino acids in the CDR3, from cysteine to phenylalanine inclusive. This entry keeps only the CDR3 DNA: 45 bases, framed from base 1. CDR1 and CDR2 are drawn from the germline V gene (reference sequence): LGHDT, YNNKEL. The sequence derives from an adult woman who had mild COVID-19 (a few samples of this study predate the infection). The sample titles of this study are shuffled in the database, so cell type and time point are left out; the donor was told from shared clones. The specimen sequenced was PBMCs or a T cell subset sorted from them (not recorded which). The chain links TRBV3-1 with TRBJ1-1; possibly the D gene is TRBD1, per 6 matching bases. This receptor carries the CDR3 CASSQGGGLNTEAFF. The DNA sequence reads TGTGCCAGCAGCCAAGGAGGGGGGCTGAACACTGAAGCTTTCTTT.